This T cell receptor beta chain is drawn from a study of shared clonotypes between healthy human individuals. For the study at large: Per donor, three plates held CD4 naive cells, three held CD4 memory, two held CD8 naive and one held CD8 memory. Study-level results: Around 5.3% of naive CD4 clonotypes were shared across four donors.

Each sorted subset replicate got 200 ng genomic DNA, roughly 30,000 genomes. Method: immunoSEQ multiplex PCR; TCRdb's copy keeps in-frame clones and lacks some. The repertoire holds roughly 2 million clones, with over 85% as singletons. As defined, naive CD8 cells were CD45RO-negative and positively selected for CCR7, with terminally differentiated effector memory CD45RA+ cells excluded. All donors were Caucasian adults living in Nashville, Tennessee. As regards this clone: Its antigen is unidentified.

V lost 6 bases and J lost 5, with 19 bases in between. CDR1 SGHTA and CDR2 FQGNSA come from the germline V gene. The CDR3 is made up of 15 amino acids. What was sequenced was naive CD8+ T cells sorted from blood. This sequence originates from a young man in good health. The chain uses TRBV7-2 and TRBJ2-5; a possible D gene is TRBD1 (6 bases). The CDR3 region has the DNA TGTGCCAGCAGACTAGGCCCAGGGGTAGGGGAGACCCAGTACTTC. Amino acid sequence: CASRLGPGVGETQYF.